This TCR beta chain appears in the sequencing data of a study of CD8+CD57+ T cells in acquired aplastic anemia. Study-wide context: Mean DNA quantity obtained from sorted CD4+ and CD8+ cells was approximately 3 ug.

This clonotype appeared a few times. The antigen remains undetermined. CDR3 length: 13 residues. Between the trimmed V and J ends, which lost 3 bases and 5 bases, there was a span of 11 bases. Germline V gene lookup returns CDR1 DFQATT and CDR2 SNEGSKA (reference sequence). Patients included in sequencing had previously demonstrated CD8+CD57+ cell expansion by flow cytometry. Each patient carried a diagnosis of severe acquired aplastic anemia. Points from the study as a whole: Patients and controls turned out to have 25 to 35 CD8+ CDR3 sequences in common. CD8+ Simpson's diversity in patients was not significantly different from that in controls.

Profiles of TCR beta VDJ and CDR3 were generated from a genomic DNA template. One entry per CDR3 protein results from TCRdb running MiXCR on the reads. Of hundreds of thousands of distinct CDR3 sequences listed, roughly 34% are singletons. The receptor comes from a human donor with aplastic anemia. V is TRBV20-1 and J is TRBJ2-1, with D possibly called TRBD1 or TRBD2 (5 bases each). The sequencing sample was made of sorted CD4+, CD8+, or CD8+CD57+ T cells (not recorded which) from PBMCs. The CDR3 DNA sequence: TGCAGTGCTAGGAGGGGACCAGACAATGAGCAGTTCTTC. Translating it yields CSARRGPDNEQFF.